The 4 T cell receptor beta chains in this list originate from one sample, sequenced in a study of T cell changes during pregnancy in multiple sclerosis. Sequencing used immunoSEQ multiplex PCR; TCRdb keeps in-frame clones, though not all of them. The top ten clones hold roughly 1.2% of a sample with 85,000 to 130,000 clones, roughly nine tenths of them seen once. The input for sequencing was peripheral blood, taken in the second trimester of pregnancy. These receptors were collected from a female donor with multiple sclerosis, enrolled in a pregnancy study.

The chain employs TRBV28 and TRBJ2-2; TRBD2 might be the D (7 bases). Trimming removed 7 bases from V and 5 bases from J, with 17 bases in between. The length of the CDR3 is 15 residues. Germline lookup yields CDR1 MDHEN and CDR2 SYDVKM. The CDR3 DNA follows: TGTGCCAGCAAGTGGATGGGAGGGGGGACCGGGGAGCTGTTTTTT. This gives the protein CASKWMGGGTGELFF.

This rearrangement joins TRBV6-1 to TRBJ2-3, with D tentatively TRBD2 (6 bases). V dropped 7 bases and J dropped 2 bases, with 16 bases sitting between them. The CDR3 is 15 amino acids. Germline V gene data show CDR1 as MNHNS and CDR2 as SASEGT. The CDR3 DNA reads TGTGCCAGCAAACTAGGCGGGACTTTCACAGATACGCAGTATTTT. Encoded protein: CASKLGGTFTDTQYF.

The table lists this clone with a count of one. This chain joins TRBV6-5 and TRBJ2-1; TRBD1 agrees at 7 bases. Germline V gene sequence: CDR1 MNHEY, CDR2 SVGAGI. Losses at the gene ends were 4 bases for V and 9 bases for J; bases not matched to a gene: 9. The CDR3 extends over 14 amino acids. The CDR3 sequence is CASSSMDRPSEQFF. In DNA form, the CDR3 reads TGTGCCAGCAGTTCCATGGACAGGCCCAGTGAGCAGTTCTTC.

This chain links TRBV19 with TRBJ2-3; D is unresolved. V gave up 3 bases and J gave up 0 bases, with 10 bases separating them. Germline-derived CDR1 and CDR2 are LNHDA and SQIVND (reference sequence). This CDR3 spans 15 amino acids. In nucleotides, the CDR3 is TGTGCCAGTAGTATGGCCGTCATAAGCACAGATACGCAGTATTTT. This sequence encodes CASSMAVISTDTQYF.